This TCR beta chain was recovered during a study of T cells after yellow fever vaccination. TCRdb passed the 5' RACE reads through MiXCR, listing each CDR3 protein once. The sample lists 250,000 or so distinct CDR3 sequences; 3.6% were seen once. The germline CDR1 and CDR2 sequences are SGHRS and YFSETQ. The CDR3 has 15 residues. V lost 4 bases to trimming and J lost 5 bases, with 18 bases between them. The sample holds many counts of this clonotype. Its cognate antigen is unknown. Study-level findings and limits: Most primary-vaccination clones recurred post-booster (approximately 95% CD4, just over 85% CD8). Among all clonotypes, a small share was observed in both CD4 and CD8 compartments. Within FACS-sorted repertoires, abundant clonotypes contaminating from the bulk population could be present.

The sequence was obtained from a man between 18 and 29 years old who received the YFV17D yellow fever vaccine. V gene TRBV5-1 combines with J gene TRBJ1-1, with unresolved D. This specimen consisted of PBMCs, obtained 15 days after the yellow fever booster vaccination. Here the CDR3 reads CASSLGSIRATEAFF. The DNA of the CDR3 is TGCGCCAGCAGCCTGGGTTCTATTAGGGCTACTGAAGCTTTCTTT.